These 16 T cell receptor beta chains share one sample of origin, sequenced in a study of beta chain features in type 1 diabetes. The study reverse transcribed the entire isolated RNA, so it sequenced expressed TCRB transcripts. Here immunoSEQ multiplex PCR was the method, and the copy in TCRdb shows in-frame clones only, minus some. Seen here are 300,000 to 400,000 clones, over 9.5% observed once, and the top ten hold less than 0.02%. The sequenced sample consisted of naive CD4+ T cells from blood. These receptors originate from a man younger than 35 in good health.

In this sample, this clone turned up a few times. The rearrangement links TRBV30 to TRBJ1-5, with 7 bases lining up with TRBD1. The CDR3 runs 17 residues. The J segment lost 4 bases and the V segment lost 5 bases, leaving 17 bases of the junction unmatched. CDR1 is GTSNPN, CDR2 SVGIG, per germline (reference sequence). The CDR3 DNA sequence: TGTGCCTGGGATTCGGGACAGCCACTAGCTTTAAATCAGCCCCAGCATTTT. This sequence encodes CAWDSGQPLALNQPQHF.

This clone was observed a few times. The chain recombines TRBV6-1 with TRBJ2-3; 8 bases are a match to TRBD2. V lost 6 bases to trimming and J lost 4 bases; unmatched junction nucleotides: 9. Germline V gene data show CDR1 as MNHNS and CDR2 as SASEGT. CDR3 length: 15 residues. CDR3 coding DNA: TGTGCCAGCAGCGGACTAGCCGGGGGGGCAGATACGCAGTATTTT. Residues: CASSGLAGGADTQYF.

This clone was counted a few times. The chain joins TRBV4-2 to TRBJ2-3, with D possibly being TRBD1 (6 bases). V lost 4 bases to trimming and J lost 8 bases, with 22 bases between them. Per germline, CDR1 LGHNA and CDR2 YNFKEQ. CDR3 size: 16 residues. CDR3 residues: CASSPPQGSPMGTQYF. The DNA for the CDR3 is TGTGCCAGCAGCCCACCCCAGGGGTCCCCGATGGGTACGCAGTATTTT.

The chain links TRBV7-9 to TRBJ2-7, with a tentative D call TRBD2 (7 bases). There are 14 residues in the CDR3. The V gene lost 2 bases and the J gene lost 7 bases, with 15 bases spanning the gap. Germline CDR1 and CDR2: SEHNR and FQNEAQ (reference sequence). DNA of the CDR3: TGTGCCAGCAGCTTACGGGGGGCAGGTGGTGAGCAGTACTTC. This encodes CASSLRGAGGEQYF.

The chain has TRBV4-2 and TRBJ2-3, with D maybe TRBD2 (5 bases). The germline V gene has CDR1 LGHNA and CDR2 YNFKEQ. Trimming took 0 bases from V and 7 from J, leaving 14 bases between them. The CDR3 has 15 amino acids. DNA for the CDR3: TGTGCCAGCAGCCAAGAGAGGTTAGCCGGGAATACGCAGTATTTT. Its translation: CASSQERLAGNTQYF.

This chain joins TRBV19 and TRBJ2-1, with 11 bases matching TRBD2. This CDR3 comprises 14 residues. Germline V gene sequence: CDR1 LNHDA, CDR2 SQIVND (reference sequence). V dropped 5 bases and J dropped 7; count of bases not matched to a gene: 4. For the CDR3, the DNA is TGTGCCAGTAGTCTAGCGGGAGGTGGGAATGAGCAGTTCTTC. It codes for CASSLAGGGNEQFF.

CDR3: CASSLGTGVLRYIQYF. The CDR3, as DNA: TGTGCCAGCAGCTTGGGGACAGGGGTTTTGAGGTACATTCAGTACTTC. The chain combines TRBV7-2 with TRBJ2-4, with 10 nucleotides matching TRBD1. V was clipped by 3 bases and J by 8 bases; unmatched bases: 10. The germline V gene encodes CDR1 SGHTA and CDR2 FQGNSA. This CDR3 contains 16 residues.

This chain links TRBV28 with TRBJ2-5; no firm D call. The CDR3 covers 13 residues. Germline-derived CDR1 and CDR2 are MDHEN and SYDVKM. V dropped 6 bases and J dropped 1 base, with 9 bases sitting between them. The CDR3 here is CASRGSSQETQYF. The CDR3 region has the DNA TGTGCCAGCAGGGGTAGCAGCCAAGAGACCCAGTACTTC.

The V call is TRBV7-9, the J call TRBJ1-2; the D is unclear. Trimming took 0 bases from V and 8 from J, leaving 10 bases between them. The germline V gene encodes CDR1 SEHNR and CDR2 FQNEAQ (reference sequence). This CDR3 region has 13 residues. The CDR3 loop reads CASSLASTRGYTF. The DNA of the CDR3 is TGTGCCAGCAGCTTAGCCAGCACCAGGGGCTACACCTTC.

The J gene is TRBJ2-5, the V gene TRBV5-1; weak D call: TRBD1 (5 bases). Per germline, CDR1 SGHRS and CDR2 YFSETQ. CDR3 size: 13 residues. V was cut by 1 base and J by 4 bases, with 8 bases left in between. CDR3 DNA sequence: TGCGCCAGCAGCTTGAGGCAGGGAGAGACCCAGTACTTC. It is translated as CASSLRQGETQYF.

This chain connects TRBV2 to TRBJ2-7, with 8 bases identical to TRBD1. Unmatched junction bases numbered 14, after V lost 6 bases and J lost 7 bases. The germline V gene encodes CDR1 SNHLY and CDR2 FYNNEI. This CDR3 contains 15 residues. CDR3 bases: TGTGCCAGCAGGCCGACAGGGGACGTACGGGGAGAGCAGTACTTC. It yields the protein CASRPTGDVRGEQYF.

This clone was observed a handful of times. The chain combines TRBV6-6 with TRBJ2-5; 10 bases match TRBD1. This CDR3 spans 15 amino acids. Germline V gene data show CDR1 as MNHNY and CDR2 as SVGAGI (reference sequence). Trimming removed 7 bases from V and 5 bases from J; junction bases left unmatched: 10. CDR3 DNA sequence: TGTGCCAGCACTGCCCGGACAGGGGGTCGGGAGACCCAGTACTTC. It yields the protein CASTARTGGRETQYF.

The rearrangement uses TRBV7-3 and TRBJ2-1; 10 bases map to TRBD1. V lost 4 bases and J lost 7; bases outside the gene matches: 10. Germline-derived CDR1 and CDR2 are SGHTA and FQGTGA. This CDR3 comprises 16 residues. CDR3 bases: TGTGCCAGCAGCTCGGAGGGGGACAGGGGCCATAATGAGCAGTTCTTC. Translated, it gives CASSSEGDRGHNEQFF.

This clone came up a few times. This chain joins TRBV27 and TRBJ2-1; 7 nucleotides align to TRBD1. The CDR3 spans 17 residues. J was trimmed by 6 bases and V by 3 bases; bases with no gene match: 14. In germline, CDR1 is MNHEY, CDR2 SMNVEV (reference sequence). The CDR3 DNA sequence: TGTGCCAGCAGTTTCCTTGGGACAGCCCTCGACCCCAATGAGCAGTTCTTC. Protein sequence: CASSFLGTALDPNEQFF.

V and J are TRBV7-2 and TRBJ1-1; D ambiguous. Germline V gene lookup returns CDR1 SGHTA and CDR2 FQGNSA. This CDR3 is built from 13 residues. V shed 5 bases and J shed 8 bases, with 15 bases lying between them. Here the CDR3 reads CASSLNVVLEAFF. The CDR3 nucleotides read TGTGCCAGCAGCCTAAATGTGGTCTTGGAAGCTTTCTTT.

This clone occurred a few times. The chain uses TRBV27 and TRBJ1-1, with a weak D call TRBD1 (5 bases). CDR1 and CDR2 from the germline V gene are MNHEY and SMNVEV (reference sequence). This CDR3 spans 13 amino acids. Trimming removed 3 bases from V and 5 bases from J, with 10 bases in between. CDR3 DNA sequence: TGTGCCAGCAGTTTCAGGGAAGCGACTGAAGCTTTCTTT. As protein: CASSFREATEAFF.